These T cell receptor beta chains were read from a single sample in a study of blood T cell repertoires in COVID-19. The assay was immunoSEQ multiplex PCR, and TCRdb's table has in-frame clones only and misses some. The sample records approximately 150,000 clones, 78% being singletons. Sequencing input: peripheral blood. These receptors were collected from a woman aged 60-70 years with acute or convalescent COVID-19. Each CDR3 is given with its conserved first and last residue. The D gene is left open where the match is weak. Clone size is given for some rows only: seen once, a few or many times, or a class if the clone is expanded.

TRBV5-1	.	TRBJ2-1	.	CASTQGGRNEQFF	TGCGCCAGCACCCAAGGAGGGCGGAATGAGCAGTTCTTC
TRBV28	.	TRBJ2-7	.	CASSSSFSYEQYF	TGTGCCAGCAGTTCCTCCTTCAGCTACGAGCAGTACTTC
TRBV19	.	TRBJ2-7	.	CASSIHDSRSYEQYF	TGTGCCAGTAGTATCCATGACAGCCGATCCTACGAGCAGTACTTC
TRBV28	.	TRBJ1-4	.	CASSYSGAGNEKLFF	TGTGCCAGCAGTTACTCAGGAGCGGGGAATGAAAAACTGTTTTTT
TRBV19	.	TRBJ2-2	.	CASSPEGVLGTGELFF	TGTGCCAGTAGTCCGGAAGGGGTTCTGGGCACCGGGGAGCTGTTTTTT
TRBV7-8	few	TRBJ2-2	.	CASSPVILNTGELFF	TGTGCCAGCAGCCCAGTAATTTTGAACACCGGGGAGCTGTTTTTT
TRBV19	.	TRBJ2-2	TRBD2	CASSGTSGRNTGELFF	TGTGCCAGTAGTGGGACTAGCGGGAGAAACACCGGGGAGCTGTTTTTT
TRBV19	.	TRBJ1-5	.	CASKSAVNQPQHF	TGTGCCAGTAAAAGTGCAGTGAATCAGCCCCAGCATTTT
TRBV18	.	TRBJ2-1	TRBD1	CASSPGRDSGNNEQFF	TGTGCCAGCTCACCCGGTCGGGACAGTGGGAACAATGAGCAGTTCTTC
TRBV13	once	TRBJ2-3	TRBD2	CASSFERGYTDTQYF	TGTGCCAGCAGCTTCGAGCGGGGTTACACAGATACGCAGTATTTT
TRBV7-9	once	TRBJ2-3	TRBD2	CASSPRAGSSTDTQYF	TGTGCCAGCAGCCCCAGAGCGGGATCAAGCACAGATACGCAGTATTTT
TRBV5-1	.	TRBJ2-3	.	CASSLAGDTQYF	TGCGCCAGCAGCTTGGCGGGAGATACGCAGTATTTT
TRBV28	.	TRBJ2-7	.	CASSLTEGSSEQYF	TGTGCCAGCAGTTTAACTGAGGGCTCATCCGAGCAGTACTTC
TRBV18	few	TRBJ1-1	.	CASSPINTISNTEAFF	TGTGCCAGCTCACCAATCAACACGATTTCTAACACTGAAGCTTTCTTT
TRBV28	.	TRBJ1-2	.	CASRRGFANYGYTF	TGTGCCAGCAGAAGAGGATTCGCTAACTATGGCTACACCTTC
TRBV6-5	.	TRBJ2-2	.	CASRDFANTGELFF	TGTGCCAGTAGGGACTTCGCGAACACCGGGGAGCTGTTTTTT
TRBV9	.	TRBJ1-1	.	CASSVGGLGTEAFF	TGTGCCAGCAGCGTAGGAGGCCTAGGCACTGAAGCTTTCTTT
TRBV3-1/TRBV3-2	.	TRBJ2-1	TRBD2	CASSRDYPIGGYNEQFF	TGTGCCAGCAGCCGGGACTATCCCATTGGGGGTTACAATGAGCAGTTCTTC
TRBV5-1	.	TRBJ2-7	.	CASSSDPTSSGEQYF	TGCGCCAGCAGCTCGGACCCCACTAGTTCGGGTGAGCAGTACTTC
TRBV28	.	TRBJ2-6	.	CASSPWALTGANVLTF	TGTGCCAGCAGTCCATGGGCCTTAACAGGGGCCAACGTCCTGACTTTC
TRBV18	.	TRBJ2-1	TRBD1	CASSPWDRGNEQFF	TGTGCCAGCTCACCTTGGGACAGGGGGAATGAGCAGTTCTTC
TRBV5-4	once	TRBJ2-7	TRBD2	CATGGLAGGGYEQYF	TGCGCCACTGGGGGGCTAGCGGGAGGGGGCTACGAGCAGTACTTC
TRBV5-1	.	TRBJ2-1	TRBD2	CASRTSGLTNEQFF	TGCGCCAGCAGAACTAGCGGGCTCACCAATGAGCAGTTCTTC
TRBV3-1/TRBV3-2	.	TRBJ2-7	.	CASSLQLAYEQYF	TGTGCCAGCAGCCTCCAACTAGCCTACGAGCAGTACTTC
TRBV11-3	.	TRBJ2-2	TRBD1	CASSLWAPGQGNTGELFF	TGTGCCAGCAGCTTATGGGCGCCGGGACAGGGAAACACCGGGGAGCTGTTTTTT
TRBV30	.	TRBJ2-7	TRBD1	CAWTHGTAYEQYF	TGTGCCTGGACTCACGGGACAGCCTACGAGCAGTACTTC
TRBV5-1	few	TRBJ2-3	TRBD2	CASSPQAGLARIDSTDTQYF	TGCGCCAGCAGCCCCCAGGCGGGACTAGCGAGGATTGATAGCACAGATACGCAGTATTTT
TRBV6-1	.	TRBJ2-5	.	CAIEGWKKETQYF	TGTGCCATTGAGGGTTGGAAAAAAGAGACCCAGTACTTC
TRBV2	.	TRBJ1-5	.	CASSADSLPQHF	TGTGCCAGCAGTGCCGACAGTTTGCCCCAGCATTTT
TRBV30	.	TRBJ2-1	TRBD2	CAWMAGGIYEQFF	TGTGCCTGGATGGCGGGAGGCATCTATGAGCAGTTCTTC
TRBV2	.	TRBJ1-4	.	CASTETDRRGEKLFF	TGTGCCAGCACCGAGACGGACAGAAGGGGTGAAAAACTGTTTTTT
TRBV12-3/TRBV12-4	.	TRBJ1-5	.	CASSFNNQPQHF	TGTGCCAGCAGTTTTAACAATCAGCCCCAGCATTTT
TRBV2	.	TRBJ1-4	TRBD1	CASRGQGGTNEKLFF	TGTGCCAGCAGAGGACAGGGAGGAACTAATGAAAAACTGTTTTTT
TRBV7-8	.	TRBJ1-4	TRBD1	CASSSRQGVEKLFF	TGTGCCAGCAGCTCGAGACAGGGCGTTGAAAAACTGTTTTTT
TRBV6-2/TRBV6-3	.	TRBJ2-2	.	CASSYSISGLLANTGELFF	TGTGCCAGCAGTTACTCGATCTCGGGACTTCTCGCGAACACCGGGGAGCTGTTTTTT
TRBV2	.	TRBJ2-3	TRBD1	CASSESGQLWADTQYF	TGTGCCAGCAGTGAATCGGGACAGTTATGGGCAGATACGCAGTATTTT
TRBV19	.	TRBJ2-5	TRBD2	CASSLSGLGETQYF	TGTGCCAGTAGTCTCTCCGGACTAGGGGAGACCCAGTACTTC